This T cell receptor beta chain was retrieved from a study of PD-L1 blockade in urothelial cancer. About the research overall: Analyses were performed on blood at 3 weeks after treatment start (the second dose) and at 6 weeks.

Study results and caveats: Tumor-associated clones in the blood of durable-benefit patients grew more at 3 weeks.

About this clone: Its antigen is still unknown.

The data were produced by immunoSEQ multiplex PCR, yet TCRdb's version contains in-frame clones alone and is incomplete. The data contain just over 40,000 clones, 70% to 90% of them singletons. Germline trimming cut 5 bases from V and 2 bases from J; bases unmatched to any gene: 8. The CDR3 spans 15 residues. Germline CDR1 and CDR2: MNHEY and SVGAGI. Time point noted: peripheral blood 6 weeks after treatment start. Enrolled patients showed locally advanced or metastatic urothelial carcinoma. Each individual provided 1 to 8 samples (taken pretreatment and on-treatment). This chain uses TRBV6-5 with TRBJ2-7, with 8 bases identical to TRBD1. This receptor was obtained from a man aged 65 to 79 with urothelial cancer. This material consisted of PBMCs, taken around atezolizumab (anti-PD-L1) treatment. The DNA for the CDR3 is TGTGCCAGCAGTGGGCCCAGGGGGCGAACCTACGAGCAGTACTTC. Translation: CASSGPRGRTYEQYF.